The next 10 T cell receptor beta chains were all read from a single sample in a study of beta chain features in type 1 diabetes. Expressed TCRB transcripts got sequenced, as all isolated RNA was reverse transcribed. Profiling relied on immunoSEQ multiplex PCR, and the TCRdb table lists in-frame clones only, not all of them. The table shows fewer than 250,000 clones, with about 10% occurring only once. The sample was naive CD4+ T cells from blood. The receptors were sampled from a young woman in good health.

Here the CDR3 reads CASSSTGSFGEKLFF. The DNA for the CDR3 is TGTGCCAGCAGCTCGACAGGGTCATTCGGTGAAAAACTGTTTTTT. The gene calls are TRBV7-6 and TRBJ1-4; 7 nucleotides agree with TRBD1. V gave up 4 bases and J gave up 7 bases; unmatched junction bases: 9. This CDR3 contains 15 residues. The germline gives CDR1 SGHVS, CDR2 FNYEAQ.

The J gene is TRBJ1-5, the V gene TRBV30, with unresolved D. There are 15 residues in the CDR3. Trimming left V 0 bases short and J 7 bases short, with 16 bases between. Germline CDR1 reads GTSNPN; CDR2 reads SVGIG (reference sequence). The CDR3 spells CAWSVQRPGPQPQHF. The CDR3 DNA sequence: TGTGCCTGGAGTGTACAGCGGCCAGGTCCCCAGCCCCAGCATTTT.

The chain uses TRBV11-2 and TRBJ2-7, with D perhaps matching TRBD1 (5 bases). The CDR3 covers 11 residues. Trimming stripped 5 bases from V and 4 bases from J, with 6 bases between. Per germline, CDR1 SGHAT and CDR2 FQNNGV. CDR3 DNA sequence: TGTGCCAGCAGCGACAGTTACGAGCAGTACTTC. Translated: CASSDSYEQYF.

This rearrangement joins TRBV7-9 to TRBJ2-1; 7 bases fit TRBD1. The V and J ends lost 3 bases and 0 bases, in that order; junction bases with no gene match: 8. There are 17 residues in the CDR3. The germline V gene has CDR1 SEHNR and CDR2 FQNEAQ (reference sequence). The CDR3 protein is CASSFRPGQSSYNEQFF. Here the CDR3 DNA reads TGTGCCAGCAGCTTCCGGCCGGGACAGAGCTCCTACAATGAGCAGTTCTTC. Drawing the rest from reference TRBV7-9 and TRBJ2-1, the complete variable domain is DTGVSQNPRHKITKRGQNVTFRCDPISEHNRLYWYRQTLGQGPEFLTYFQNEAQLEKSRLLSDRFSAERPKGSFSTLEIQRTEQGDSAMYLCASSFRPGQSSYNEQFFGPGTRLTVL.

This clone was observed a handful of times. The chain carries TRBV5-1 and TRBJ2-7; 9 bases fit TRBD1. Trimming at V came to 0 bases and at J to 1 base, leaving 5 bases not matched to a gene. Germline CDR1 reads SGHRS; CDR2 reads YFSETQ. This CDR3 has 16 amino acids. The CDR3 is CASSLVPGQGSYEQYF. The CDR3 DNA reads TGCGCCAGCAGCTTGGTTCCGGGACAGGGATCCTACGAGCAGTACTTC.

This clone showed up just a few times. The chain uses TRBV7-9 and TRBJ2-7, with D unclear. The CDR3 extends over 14 amino acids. The germline V gene encodes CDR1 SEHNR and CDR2 FQNEAQ (reference sequence). Deletions cut 3 bases from V and 1 base from J, with 10 bases between. Written as DNA, the CDR3 is TGTGCCAGCAGCTTGGGCAGAACGTCCTACGAGCAGTACTTC. Amino acids: CASSLGRTSYEQYF. Combining the CDR3 with reference TRBV7-9 and TRBJ2-7 gives the whole variable domain DTGVSQNPRHKITKRGQNVTFRCDPISEHNRLYWYRQTLGQGPEFLTYFQNEAQLEKSRLLSDRFSAERPKGSFSTLEIQRTEQGDSAMYLCASSLGRTSYEQYFGPGTRLTVT.

In this sample, this clone turned up a few times. The chain joins TRBV11-1 to TRBJ1-6; no firm D call. Between the trimmed V and J ends, which lost 9 bases and 10 bases, there was a span of 13 bases. Per germline, CDR1 SGHAT and CDR2 FQDESV (reference sequence). This CDR3 spans 12 amino acids. The CDR3 reads CASRGNRSPLHF. Here the CDR3 DNA reads TGTGCCAGTCGAGGGAACAGATCACCCCTCCACTTT.

This clone was detected ten times or more. This rearrangement joins TRBV27 to TRBJ2-3; 7 positions agree with TRBD1. The germline V gene encodes CDR1 MNHEY and CDR2 SMNVEV (reference sequence). Unmatched junction bases numbered 3, after V lost 5 bases and J lost 1 base. The CDR3 is made up of 14 amino acids. DNA for the CDR3: TGTGCCAGCAGTCTAGGGACAGGCACAGATACGCAGTATTTT. This codes for CASSLGTGTDTQYF.

This CDR3 reads CASSLTGGSYEQYF. The CDR3 bases are TGTGCCAGCAGCTTAACAGGGGGCTCCTACGAGCAGTACTTC. The V call is TRBV11-2, the J call TRBJ2-7; 8 nucleotides match TRBD1. Trimming cost V 2 bases and J 0 bases; bases outside gene matches: 0. CDR3 length equals 14 residues. The germline gives CDR1 SGHAT, CDR2 FQNNGV.

This clone turned up a few times. The rearrangement uses TRBV11-2 and TRBJ2-3; D is perhaps TRBD2 (6 bases). This CDR3 comprises 18 residues. V gave up 3 bases and J gave up 0 bases, with 19 bases separating them. Germline CDR1 is SGHAT and CDR2 is FQNNGV. The CDR3: CASSFYAATSGSTDTQYF. DNA for the CDR3: TGTGCCAGCAGCTTCTACGCCGCGACCAGCGGGAGCACAGATACGCAGTATTTT.